Sequencing of this TCR beta chain was carried out in a study of brain metastases from non-small cell lung cancer. The assay was immunoSEQ multiplex PCR, and TCRdb's table has in-frame clones only and misses some. The sample holds 4,000 to 6,000 clones; 70% to 90% are singletons and the top ten take over 5%. Whole-study results and caveats: Fewer infiltrating T cells were found in brain metastases than primaries. Paired brain metastases and primary tumors largely shared TCR repertoires. T-cell clones appeared expanded in around 60% of brain metastases relative to matched primary tumors.

Points on this clone: The antigen remains unidentified.

The germline V and J ends were trimmed by 1 base and 0 bases, with 7 bases remaining between them. The CDR3 covers 15 residues. The germline gives CDR1 MNHEY, CDR2 SMNVEV (reference sequence). This TCR was sampled from a donor at least 40 years old with non-small cell lung cancer. The rearrangement uses TRBV27 and TRBJ1-5; D remains ambiguous. Input material: primary lung tumor tissue. As DNA, the CDR3 is TGTGCCAGCAGTTTATATGGATATAGCAATCAGCCCCAGCATTTT. This gives the protein CASSLYGYSNQPQHF.